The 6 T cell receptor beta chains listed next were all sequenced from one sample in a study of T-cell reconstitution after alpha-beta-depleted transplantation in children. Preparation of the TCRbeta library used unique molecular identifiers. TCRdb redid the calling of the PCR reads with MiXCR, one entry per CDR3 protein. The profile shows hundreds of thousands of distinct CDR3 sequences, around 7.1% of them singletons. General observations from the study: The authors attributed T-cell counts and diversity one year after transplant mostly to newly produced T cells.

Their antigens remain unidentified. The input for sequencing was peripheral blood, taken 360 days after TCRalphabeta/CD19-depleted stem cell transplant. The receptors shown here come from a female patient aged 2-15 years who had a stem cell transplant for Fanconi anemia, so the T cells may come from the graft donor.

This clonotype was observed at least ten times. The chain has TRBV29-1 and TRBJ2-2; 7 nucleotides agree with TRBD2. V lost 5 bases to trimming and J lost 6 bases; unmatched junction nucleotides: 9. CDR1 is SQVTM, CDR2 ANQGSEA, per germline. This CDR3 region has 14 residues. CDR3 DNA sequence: TGCAGCGTTAGATCTGCGGGAGCGCCCGGGGAGCTGTTTTTT. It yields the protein CSVRSAGAPGELFF.

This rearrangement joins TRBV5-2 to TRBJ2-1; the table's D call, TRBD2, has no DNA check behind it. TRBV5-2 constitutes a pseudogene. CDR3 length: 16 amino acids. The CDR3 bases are TGTGCCATGAGCCCCGGGTTCGCTTCGTCCTACAATGAGCAGTTCTTC. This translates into CAMSPGFASSYNEQFF.

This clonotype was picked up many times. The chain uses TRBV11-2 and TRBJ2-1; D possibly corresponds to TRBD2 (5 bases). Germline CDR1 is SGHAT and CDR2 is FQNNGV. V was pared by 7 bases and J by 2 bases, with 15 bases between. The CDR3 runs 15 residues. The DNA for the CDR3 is TGTGCCAGCACCTCAGCCTCCGGGGCCTACAATGAGCAGTTCTTC. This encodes CASTSASGAYNEQFF.

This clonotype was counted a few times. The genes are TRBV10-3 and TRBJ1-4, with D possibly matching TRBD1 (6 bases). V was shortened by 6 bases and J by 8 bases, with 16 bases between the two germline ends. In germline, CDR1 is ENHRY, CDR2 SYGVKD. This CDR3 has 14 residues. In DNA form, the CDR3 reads TGTGCCATCAGCGAACAGGGAGCGGGAGAAAAACTGTTTTTT. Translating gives CAISEQGAGEKLFF.

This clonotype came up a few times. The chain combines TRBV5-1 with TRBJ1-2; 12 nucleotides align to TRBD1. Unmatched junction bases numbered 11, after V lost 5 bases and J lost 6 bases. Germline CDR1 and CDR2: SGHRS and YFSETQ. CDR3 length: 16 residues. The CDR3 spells CASRREPGQGAHGYTF. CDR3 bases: TGCGCCAGCAGACGGGAACCGGGACAGGGGGCGCATGGCTACACCTTC.

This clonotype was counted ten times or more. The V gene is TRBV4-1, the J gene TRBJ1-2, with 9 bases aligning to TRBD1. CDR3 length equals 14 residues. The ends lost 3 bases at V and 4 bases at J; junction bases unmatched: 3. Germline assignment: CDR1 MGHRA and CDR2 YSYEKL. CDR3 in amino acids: CASSQQQGAYGYTF. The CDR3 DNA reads TGCGCCAGCAGCCAGCAACAGGGGGCCTATGGCTACACCTTC.